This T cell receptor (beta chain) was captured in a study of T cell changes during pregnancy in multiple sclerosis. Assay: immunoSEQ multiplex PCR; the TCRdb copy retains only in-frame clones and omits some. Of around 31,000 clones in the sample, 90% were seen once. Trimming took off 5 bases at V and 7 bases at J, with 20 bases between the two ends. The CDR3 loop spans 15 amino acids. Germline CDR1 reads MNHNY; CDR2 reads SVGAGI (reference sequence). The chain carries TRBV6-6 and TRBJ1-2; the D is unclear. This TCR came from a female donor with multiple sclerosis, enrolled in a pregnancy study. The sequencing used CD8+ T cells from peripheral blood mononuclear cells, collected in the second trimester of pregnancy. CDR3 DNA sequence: TGTGCCAGCAGTCGGCCGACGTGGGCAGCAAGTGGCTACACCTTC. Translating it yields CASSRPTWAASGYTF.